This T cell receptor beta chain appears in the sequencing data of a study of blood T cell repertoires in COVID-19 (TCRdb year 2020). In terms of the full investigation: Collaborator samples came from the United States, Italy and Spain and covered acute and convalescent phases of COVID-19. The material from the prospective study consisted of cDNA or gDNA derived from T cells, B-cell-depleted T cells, or PBMCs. Deeply sampled blood TCRbeta repertoires from subjects exposed to, actively infected with, or recovered from COVID-19 were included in the dataset. The repertoires were released in a freely available public database meant as a resource for research on the immune response to SARS-CoV-2. The samples were drawn from two sources: the first 160 participants of the ongoing ImmuneRACE study, and fewer than 1,500 subjects contributed by 6 global collaborators. Nearly every sample came with metadata listing a de-identified subject ID, COVID-19 status, age in years and sex. HLA class I and class II types, where available, came from metadata supplied by the sample provider rather than from assay-based typing. Paper-wide results and their limitations: The quantity of clinical and demographic metadata differed by source and by participant and was supplied without curation.

The CDR3 spans 14 residues, from the cysteine through the phenylalanine. Of the read, only the CDR3 DNA is kept; its 42 bases are in frame from base 1. The germline V gene gives CDR1 as KGHDR and CDR2 as SFDVKD. V is cut by 0 bases and J by 7 bases, and the space between the germline ends is 9 bases. The immunoSEQ Assay, a bias-controlled multiplex PCR, was used to amplify TCRbeta CDR3 regions from genomic DNA. The original pipeline was this. Nucleated cell counts per sample were estimated from amplification of reference gene primers within the assay. Sequence reads were collapsed and filtered to measure the absolute abundance of every unique TCRbeta CDR3 rearrangement. For each sample, productive Simpson clonality was calculated as the square root of Simpson's diversity index over productive rearrangements. Drawn from immuneACCESS, this table holds only the in-frame rearrangements with V and J called that TCRdb kept. Clones are partly lost; checked studies trace under half to an unresolved V gene and leave the rest unexplained. The V and J calls and clone size were taken over from that table, and D and trimming were inferred from the DNA. For this sample there are some 120,000 clones; 90% appear just once. Together, the top ten hold around 4.6% of the sample.

In Seattle, one collaborating source enrolled patients while the infection was active and tracked those patients longitudinally over the course of disease. The collaborating institutions used their own protocols to collect whole blood in K2EDTA tubes. For TCRbeta analysis, collaborators shipped samples as frozen whole blood, isolated PBMCs, or DNA extracted from either of those sample types. As regards this clone: Its specific antigen is unknown. The record has no base qualities; no much larger clone is one base away.

The specimen was peripheral blood. This clonotype was sampled from a man between 60 and 75 years old with COVID-19, enrolled during active disease. This sequence uses TRBV24-1 and TRBJ1-5, with the D gene not clear enough to name. The bases read TGTGCCACCAGTGATTTGCCCTCAGGACAGCCCCAGCATTTT. Its protein is CATSDLPSGQPQHF.